The rows below give T cell receptor beta chains drawn from one sample of a study of beta chain features in type 1 diabetes. Here immunoSEQ multiplex PCR was the method, and the copy in TCRdb shows in-frame clones only, minus some. The data show hundreds of thousands of clones, approximately 16% seen once. Sequencing used naive CD4+ T cells from blood. These receptors originate from a man younger than 30 with type 1 diabetes. CDR3s include the opening cysteine and the closing phenylalanine or tryptophan. The D gene is left open where the match is weak.

d_call v_call cdr3_aa
NA TRBV5-1 CASSLYTGLLNTGELFF
NA TRBV28 CASRNPLTGGQYF
NA TRBV7-2 CASSLRGKQFF
NA TRBV7-9 CASRPAASSLTDTQYF
NA TRBV29-1 CSVENGETDTQYF
NA TRBV7-9 CASSLLGGASSYEQYF
NA TRBV7-2 CASSLEDWAQETQYF
NA TRBV27 CASSLQGYNEQFF
NA TRBV1 CTSTGQAPSGANVLTF
TRBD2 TRBV5-4 CASSGLAGELTGELFF
NA TRBV18 CASSQATVSGNTIYF
NA TRBV7-2 CASSLNRPFDGYTF
TRBD2 TRBV9 CASSREGTSGANVLTF
TRBD2 TRBV4-1 CASSLGLAGGVAKNIQYF
NA TRBV6-1 CASRTSGVQQYF
TRBD1 TRBV4-3 CASSQGTGAQETQYF
NA TRBV7-2 CASSYTANYGYTF
TRBD1 TRBV7-9 CASSLGQITDTQYF
TRBD1 TRBV30 CAWSPTGGASYEQYF
NA TRBV28 CAAGLILVGTEAFF
NA TRBV23-1 CATIGGASLNSPLHF
NA TRBV14 CASSQGTGNTGELFF
NA TRBV7-9 CASSLGFGRDNEQFF
TRBD2 TRBV2 CASIGLAETQYF
TRBD1 TRBV18 CASSPDRGEAFF
NA TRBV7-2 CASSSLVGSRGAFF
NA TRBV7-9 CASSLARGNLGGELFF
TRBD1 TRBV10-3 CAISDGTVNQPQHF
NA TRBV7-2 CASSPGGAGEKLFF
NA TRBV5-4 CASSPTGLRGELFF
TRBD1 TRBV7-9 CASSLVRQGNNEQFF
TRBD1 TRBV19 CASSYQDRGYNEQFF
TRBD1 TRBV28 CASSMDRGYGYTF
TRBD2 TRBV28 CASSPQAGGPDTQYF
NA TRBV7-8 CASSPMGGTTEAFF
TRBD1 TRBV30 CAWSGDRGLTQYF
NA TRBV28 CASSFFEKLFF
NA TRBV9 CASDRLGTEAFF
TRBD2 TRBV14 CASSGIAGTSGSGETQYF